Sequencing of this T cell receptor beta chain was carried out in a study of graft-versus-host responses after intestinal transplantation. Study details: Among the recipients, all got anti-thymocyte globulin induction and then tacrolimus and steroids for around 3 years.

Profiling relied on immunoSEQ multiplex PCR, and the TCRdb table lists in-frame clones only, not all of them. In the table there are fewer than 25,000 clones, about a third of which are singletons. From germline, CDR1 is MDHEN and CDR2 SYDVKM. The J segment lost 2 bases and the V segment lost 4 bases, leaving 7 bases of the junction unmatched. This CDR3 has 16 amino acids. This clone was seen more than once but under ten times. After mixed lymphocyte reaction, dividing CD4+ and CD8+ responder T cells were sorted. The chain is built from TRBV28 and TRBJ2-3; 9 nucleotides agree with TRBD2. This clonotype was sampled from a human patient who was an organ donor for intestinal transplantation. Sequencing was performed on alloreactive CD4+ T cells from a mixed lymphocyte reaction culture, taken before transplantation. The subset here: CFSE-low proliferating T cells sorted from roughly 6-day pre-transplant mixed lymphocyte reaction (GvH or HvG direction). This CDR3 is CASSSALAGLTDTQYF. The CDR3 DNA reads TGTGCCAGCAGTTCCGCCCTAGCGGGACTCACAGATACGCAGTATTTT.